The 8 T cell receptor beta chains in this list originate from one sample, sequenced in a study of blood T cell repertoires in COVID-19. Some clones are missing from TCRdb's copy, which holds only in-frame ones; the method was immunoSEQ multiplex PCR. The sample lists over 250,000 clones; 70% to 90% were seen once. The sample taken for sequencing was peripheral blood. These receptors originate from a woman in her seventies with COVID-19, enrolled during active disease.

This rearrangement joins TRBV9 to TRBJ2-7; 10 nucleotides line up with TRBD1. CDR3 size: 14 residues. V dropped 4 bases and J dropped 2; count of bases not matched to a gene: 3. The germline V gene has CDR1 SGDLS and CDR2 YYNGEE. The DNA of the CDR3 is TGTGCCAGCAGCCTTGGACAGGGGGCCTACGAGCAGTACTTC. Protein product: CASSLGQGAYEQYF.

This chain uses TRBV3-1 (or the pseudogene TRBV3-2) with TRBJ2-5, with TRBD2 matching 8 bases. Germline V gene sequence: CDR1 LGHDT, CDR2 YNNKEL (reference sequence). Unmatched junction bases numbered 8, after V lost 4 bases and J lost 4 bases. The CDR3 is 15 amino acids. The CDR3 sequence: CASSRRRGGGETQYF. The DNA of the CDR3 is TGTGCCAGCAGCCGCCGACGGGGGGGCGGAGAGACCCAGTACTTC.

This rearrangement joins TRBV28 to TRBJ2-7; possible D gene TRBD2, 7 bases. CDR3 length: 15 amino acids. Germline-derived CDR1 and CDR2 are MDHEN and SYDVKM. Trimming took 2 bases from V and 6 from J, leaving 17 bases between them. DNA of the CDR3: TGTGCCAGCAGTTTAGCGGGGGCCCTATCGGGCGAGCAGTACTTC. Translating gives CASSLAGALSGEQYF.

The chain joins TRBV19 to TRBJ2-7, with TRBD2 as a possible D gene (5 bases). V was trimmed by 6 bases and J by 3 bases, leaving 12 bases between them. The CDR3 extends over 13 amino acids. Looked up from germline, CDR1 is LNHDA and CDR2 is SQIVND (reference sequence). CDR3 residues: CASSLAHNYEQYF. In DNA, the CDR3 is TGTGCCAGTAGCTTAGCGCACAACTACGAGCAGTACTTC.

The chain joins TRBV5-1 to TRBJ2-7; D is possibly TRBD1 (7 bases). The germline gives CDR1 SGHRS, CDR2 YFSETQ. CDR3 size: 14 residues. V was shortened by 4 bases and J by 6 bases, with 17 bases between the two germline ends. The CDR3 is CASSQGGPRGEQYF. The CDR3 DNA is TGCGCCAGCAGCCAGGGGGGTCCCCGGGGCGAGCAGTACTTC.

The genes are TRBV6-5 and TRBJ1-3, with TRBD1 matching 12 bases. This CDR3 has 14 amino acids. Losses at the gene ends were 2 bases for V and 7 bases for J; bases not matched to a gene: 0. CDR1 and CDR2 (germline): MNHEY, SVGAGI. CDR3 loop: CASSYGTGGNTIYF. CDR3 in DNA: TGTGCCAGCAGTTACGGGACAGGGGGCAACACCATATATTTT.

The chain links TRBV19 to TRBJ1-5; 9 bases are shared with TRBD1. Germline CDR1 is LNHDA and CDR2 is SQIVND (reference sequence). J was trimmed by 1 base and V by 6 bases; bases with no gene match: 10. This CDR3 spans 17 amino acids. CDR3 sequence: CASSLTGGMGSNQPQHF. The CDR3 DNA reads TGTGCCAGTAGCCTAACAGGGGGCATGGGGAGCAATCAGCCCCAGCATTTT. The complete variable domain, with remaining parts taken from reference TRBV19 and TRBJ1-5, reads DGGITQSPKYLFRKEGQNVTLSCEQNLNHDAMYWYRQDPGQGLRLIYYSQIVNDFQKGDIAEGYSVSREKKESFPLTVTSAQKNPTAFYLCASSLTGGMGSNQPQHFGDGTRLSIL.

The chain recombines TRBV19 with TRBJ2-1, with 9 bases identical to TRBD2. The ends lost 3 bases at V and 0 bases at J; junction bases unmatched: 3. The CDR3 is made up of 16 amino acids. Germline CDR1 and CDR2: LNHDA and SQIVND (reference sequence). The CDR3 here is CASSMTSGYSYNEQFF. Written as DNA, the CDR3 is TGTGCCAGTAGTATGACTAGCGGATACTCCTACAATGAGCAGTTCTTC.